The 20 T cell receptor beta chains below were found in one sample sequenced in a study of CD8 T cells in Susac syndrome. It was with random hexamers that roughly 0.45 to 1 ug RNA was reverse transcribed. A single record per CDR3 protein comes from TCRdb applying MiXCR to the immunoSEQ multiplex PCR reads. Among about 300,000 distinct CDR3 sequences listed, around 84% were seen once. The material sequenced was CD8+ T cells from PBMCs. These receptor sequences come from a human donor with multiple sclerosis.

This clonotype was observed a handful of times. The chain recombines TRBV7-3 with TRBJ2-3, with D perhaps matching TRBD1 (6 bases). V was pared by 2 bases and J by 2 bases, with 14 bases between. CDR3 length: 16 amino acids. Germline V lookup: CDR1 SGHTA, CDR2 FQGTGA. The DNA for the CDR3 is TGTGCCAGCAGCTTATCAGGGGTAGCTACCACAGATACGCAGTATTTT. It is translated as CASSLSGVATTDTQYF.

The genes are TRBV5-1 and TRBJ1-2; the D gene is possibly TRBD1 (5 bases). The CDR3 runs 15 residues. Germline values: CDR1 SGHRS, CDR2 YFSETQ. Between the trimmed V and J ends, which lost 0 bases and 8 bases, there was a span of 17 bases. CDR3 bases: TGCGCCAGCAGCTTGGACCTAGGGGCAGAAAAGGGCTACACCTTC. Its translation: CASSLDLGAEKGYTF.

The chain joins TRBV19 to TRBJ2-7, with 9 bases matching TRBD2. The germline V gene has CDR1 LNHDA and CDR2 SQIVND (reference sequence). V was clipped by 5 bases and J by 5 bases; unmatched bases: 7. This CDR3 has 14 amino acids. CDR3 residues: CASSYSLAGNEQYF. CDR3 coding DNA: TGTGCCAGTAGTTACAGCCTAGCGGGAAACGAGCAGTACTTC.

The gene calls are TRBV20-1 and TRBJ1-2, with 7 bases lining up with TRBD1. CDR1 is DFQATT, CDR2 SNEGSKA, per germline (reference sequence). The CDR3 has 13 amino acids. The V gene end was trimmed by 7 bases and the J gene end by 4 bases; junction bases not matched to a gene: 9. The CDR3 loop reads CSGDEGASYGYTF. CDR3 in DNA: TGCAGTGGGGACGAGGGGGCTAGCTATGGCTACACCTTC.

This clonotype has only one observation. The CDR3 DNA reads as TGTGCCAGCACCCCAGGGGTAGCGGGGTTCTACAATGAGCAGTTCTTC. Encoded protein: CASTPGVAGFYNEQFF. V and J are TRBV9 and TRBJ2-1; 8 nucleotides line up with TRBD2. The length of the CDR3 is 16 residues. The germline V gene encodes CDR1 SGDLS and CDR2 YYNGEE. The trim removed 6 bases at V and 3 bases at J, leaving 11 bases unmatched.

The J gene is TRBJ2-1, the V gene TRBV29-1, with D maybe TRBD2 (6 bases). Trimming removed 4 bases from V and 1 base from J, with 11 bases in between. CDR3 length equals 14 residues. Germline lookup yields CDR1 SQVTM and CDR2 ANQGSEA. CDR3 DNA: TGCAGCGTTGCTGGCGGACTATCCTACAATGAGCAGTTCTTC. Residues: CSVAGGLSYNEQFF.

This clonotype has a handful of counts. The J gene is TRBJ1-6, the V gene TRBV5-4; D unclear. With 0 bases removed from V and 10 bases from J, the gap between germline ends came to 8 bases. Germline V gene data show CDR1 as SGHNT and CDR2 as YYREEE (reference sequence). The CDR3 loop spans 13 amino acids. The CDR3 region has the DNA TGTGCCAGCAGCTTGGAGGGCTACTCACCCCTCCACTTT. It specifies CASSLEGYSPLHF.

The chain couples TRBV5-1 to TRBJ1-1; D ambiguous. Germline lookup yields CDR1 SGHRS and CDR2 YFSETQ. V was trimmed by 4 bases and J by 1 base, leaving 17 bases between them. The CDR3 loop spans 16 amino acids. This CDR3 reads CASSQDSEKWNTEAFF. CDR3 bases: TGCGCCAGCAGCCAGGACTCGGAGAAATGGAACACTGAAGCTTTCTTT.

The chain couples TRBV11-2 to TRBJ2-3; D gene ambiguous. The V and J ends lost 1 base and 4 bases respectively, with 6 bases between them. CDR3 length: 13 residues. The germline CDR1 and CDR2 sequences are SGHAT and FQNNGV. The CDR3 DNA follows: TGTGCCAGCAGCTTAGTGTCTTCAGATACGCAGTATTTT. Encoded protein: CASSLVSSDTQYF.

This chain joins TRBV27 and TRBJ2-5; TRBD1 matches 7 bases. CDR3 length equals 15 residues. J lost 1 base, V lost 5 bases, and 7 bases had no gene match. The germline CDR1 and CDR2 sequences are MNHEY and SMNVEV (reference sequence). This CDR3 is CASSPRDRPQETQYF. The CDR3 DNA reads TGTGCCAGCAGTCCTCGGGACAGACCCCAAGAGACCCAGTACTTC.

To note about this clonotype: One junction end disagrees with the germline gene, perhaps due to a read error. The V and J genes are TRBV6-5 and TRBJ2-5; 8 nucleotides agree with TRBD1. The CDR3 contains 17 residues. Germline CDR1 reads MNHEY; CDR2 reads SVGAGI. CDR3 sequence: CASSYASGTGNQGTQYF. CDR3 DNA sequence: TGTGCCAGCAGTTACGCGTCCGGGACAGGAAACCAAGGGACCCAGTACTTC.

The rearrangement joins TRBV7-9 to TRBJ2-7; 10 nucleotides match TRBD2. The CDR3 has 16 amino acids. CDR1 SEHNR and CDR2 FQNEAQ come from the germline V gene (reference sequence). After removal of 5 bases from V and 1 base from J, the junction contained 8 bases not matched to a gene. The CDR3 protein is CASSPPLAGVSYEQYF. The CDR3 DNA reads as TGTGCCAGCAGCCCCCCCCTAGCGGGAGTTTCCTACGAGCAGTACTTC.

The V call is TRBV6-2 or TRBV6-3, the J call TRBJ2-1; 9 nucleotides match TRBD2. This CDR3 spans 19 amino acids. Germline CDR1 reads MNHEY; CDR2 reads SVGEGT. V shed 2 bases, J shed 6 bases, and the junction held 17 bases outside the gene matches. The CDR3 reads CASSYRASGIRKIVNEQFF. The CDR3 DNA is TGTGCCAGCAGTTACAGGGCTAGCGGGATAAGAAAGATCGTCAATGAGCAGTTCTTC.

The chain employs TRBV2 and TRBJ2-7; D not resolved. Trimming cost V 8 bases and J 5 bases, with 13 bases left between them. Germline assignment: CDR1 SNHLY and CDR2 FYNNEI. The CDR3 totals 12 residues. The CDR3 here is CASRGRRDEQYF. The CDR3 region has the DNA TGTGCCAGCCGAGGACGACGCGACGAGCAGTACTTC.

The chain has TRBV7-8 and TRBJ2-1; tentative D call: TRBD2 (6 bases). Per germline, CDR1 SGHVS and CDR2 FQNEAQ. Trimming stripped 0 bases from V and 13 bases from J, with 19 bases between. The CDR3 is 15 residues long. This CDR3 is CASSLAVGFAEGQFF. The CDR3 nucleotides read TGTGCCAGCAGCTTAGCTGTAGGGTTCGCGGAGGGCCAGTTCTTC. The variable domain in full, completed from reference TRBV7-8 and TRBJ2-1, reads GAGVSQSPRYKVAKRGQDVALRCDPISGHVSLFWYQQALGQGPEFLTYFQNEAQLDKSGLPSDRFFAERPEGSVSTLKIQRTQQEDSAVYLCASSLAVGFAEGQFFGPGTRLTVL.

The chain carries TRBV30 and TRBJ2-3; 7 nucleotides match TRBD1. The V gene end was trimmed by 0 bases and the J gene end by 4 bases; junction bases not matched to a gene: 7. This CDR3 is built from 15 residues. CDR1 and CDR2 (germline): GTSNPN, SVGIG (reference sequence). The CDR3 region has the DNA TGTGCCTGGAGTGTACTCGCAGGGGGTGCAGATACGCAGTATTTT. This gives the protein CAWSVLAGGADTQYF.

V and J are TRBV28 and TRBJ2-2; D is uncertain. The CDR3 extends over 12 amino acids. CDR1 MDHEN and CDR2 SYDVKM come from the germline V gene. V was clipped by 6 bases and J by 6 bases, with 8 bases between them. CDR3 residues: CASRPRAGELFF. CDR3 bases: TGTGCCAGCAGGCCCCGGGCCGGGGAGCTGTTTTTT.

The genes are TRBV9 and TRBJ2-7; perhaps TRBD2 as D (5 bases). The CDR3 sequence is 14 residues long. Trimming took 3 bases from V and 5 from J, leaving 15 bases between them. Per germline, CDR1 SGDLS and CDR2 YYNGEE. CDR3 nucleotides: TGTGCCAGCAGCGCCCCGGGTACGGGAAACGAGCAGTACTTC. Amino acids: CASSAPGTGNEQYF. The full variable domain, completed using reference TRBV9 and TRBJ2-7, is DSGVTQTPKHLITATGQRVTLRCSPRSGDLSVYWYQQSLDQGLQFLIQYYNGEERAKGNILERFSAQQFPDLHSELNLSSLELGDSALYFCASSAPGTGNEQYFGPGTRLTVT.

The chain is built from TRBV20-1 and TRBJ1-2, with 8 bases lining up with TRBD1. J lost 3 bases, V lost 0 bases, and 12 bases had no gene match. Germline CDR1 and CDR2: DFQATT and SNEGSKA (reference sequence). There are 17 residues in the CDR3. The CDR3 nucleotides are TGCAGTGCTAGAGATTGGGGCAGGGGGCACAGCGACTATGGCTACACCTTC. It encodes CSARDWGRGHSDYGYTF.

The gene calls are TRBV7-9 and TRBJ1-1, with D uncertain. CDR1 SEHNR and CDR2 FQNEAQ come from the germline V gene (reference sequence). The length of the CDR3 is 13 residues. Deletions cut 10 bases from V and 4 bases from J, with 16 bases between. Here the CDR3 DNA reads TGTGCCACCGAATCTGTAACGGGCACTGAAGCTTTCTTT. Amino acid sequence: CATESVTGTEAFF.